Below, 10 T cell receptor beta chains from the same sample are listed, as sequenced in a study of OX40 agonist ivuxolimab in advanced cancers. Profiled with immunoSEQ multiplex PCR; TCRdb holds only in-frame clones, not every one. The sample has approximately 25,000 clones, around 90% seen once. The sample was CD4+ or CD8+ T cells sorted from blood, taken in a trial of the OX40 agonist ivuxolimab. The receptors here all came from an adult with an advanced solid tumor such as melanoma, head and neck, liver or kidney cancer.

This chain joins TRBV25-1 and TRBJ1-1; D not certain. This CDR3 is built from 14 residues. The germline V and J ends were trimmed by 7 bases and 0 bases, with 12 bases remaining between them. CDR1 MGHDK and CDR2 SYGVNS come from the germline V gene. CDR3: CASNPAGMNTEAFF. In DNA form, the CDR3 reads TGTGCCAGCAATCCCGCGGGCATGAACACTGAAGCTTTCTTT.

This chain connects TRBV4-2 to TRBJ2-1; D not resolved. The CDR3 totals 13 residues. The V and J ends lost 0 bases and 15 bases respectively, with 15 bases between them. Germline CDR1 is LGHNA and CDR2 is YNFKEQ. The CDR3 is CASSQDLDATGFF. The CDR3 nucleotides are TGTGCCAGCAGCCAAGATCTAGACGCCACGGGGTTCTTC.

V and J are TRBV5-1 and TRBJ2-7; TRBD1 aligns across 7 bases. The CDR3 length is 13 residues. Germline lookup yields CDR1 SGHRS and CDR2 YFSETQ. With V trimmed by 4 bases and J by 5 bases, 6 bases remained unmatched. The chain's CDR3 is CASSGQGVHEQYF. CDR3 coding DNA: TGCGCCAGCAGCGGGCAGGGGGTTCACGAGCAGTACTTC.

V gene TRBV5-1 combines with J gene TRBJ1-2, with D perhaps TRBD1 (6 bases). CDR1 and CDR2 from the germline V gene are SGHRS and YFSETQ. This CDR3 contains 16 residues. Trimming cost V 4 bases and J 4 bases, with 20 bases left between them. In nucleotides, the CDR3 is TGCGCCAGCAGCGAGATAGGGGGAGGGGACGGCTATGGCTACACCTTC. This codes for CASSEIGGGDGYGYTF. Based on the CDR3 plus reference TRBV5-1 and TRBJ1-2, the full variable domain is KAGVTQTPRYLIKTRGQQVTLSCSPISGHRSVSWYQQTPGQGLQFLFEYFSETQRNKGNFPGRFSGRQFSNSRSEMNVSTLELGDSALYLCASSEIGGGDGYGYTFGSGTRLTVV.

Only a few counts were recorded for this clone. CDR3 in amino acids: CASSYNQESYEQYF. The CDR3, as DNA: TGTGCCAGCAGTTACAACCAGGAATCCTACGAGCAGTACTTC. The chain employs TRBV6-6 and TRBJ2-7; D is unresolved. Looked up from germline, CDR1 is MNHNY and CDR2 is SVGAGI (reference sequence). V shed 2 bases and J shed 1 base, with 9 bases lying between them. The CDR3 is 14 residues long.

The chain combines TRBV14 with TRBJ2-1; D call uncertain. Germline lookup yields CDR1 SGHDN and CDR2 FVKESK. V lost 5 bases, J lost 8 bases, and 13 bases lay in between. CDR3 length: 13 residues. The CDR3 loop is CASSILQADEQFF. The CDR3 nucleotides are TGTGCCAGCAGCATTCTTCAGGCTGATGAGCAGTTCTTC.

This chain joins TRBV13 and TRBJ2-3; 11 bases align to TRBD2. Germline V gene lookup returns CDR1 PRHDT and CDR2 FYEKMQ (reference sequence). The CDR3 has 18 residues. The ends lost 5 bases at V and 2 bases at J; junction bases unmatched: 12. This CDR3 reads CASSTTQLAGVSTDTQYF. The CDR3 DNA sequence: TGTGCCAGCAGCACCACCCAACTAGCGGGAGTCTCCACAGATACGCAGTATTTT.

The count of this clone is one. The CDR3 DNA sequence: TGCGCCAGCAGCCAAGTTCTTGAGTTCCGGGACAGTCTAGGGAAGTACTTC. Translated, it gives CASSQVLEFRDSLGKYF. The chain employs TRBV4-1 and TRBJ2-5, with 7 bases that match TRBD1. Germline V lookup: CDR1 MGHRA, CDR2 YSYEKL. Trimming cost V 1 base and J 12 bases; bases outside gene matches: 20. The CDR3 runs to 17 residues.

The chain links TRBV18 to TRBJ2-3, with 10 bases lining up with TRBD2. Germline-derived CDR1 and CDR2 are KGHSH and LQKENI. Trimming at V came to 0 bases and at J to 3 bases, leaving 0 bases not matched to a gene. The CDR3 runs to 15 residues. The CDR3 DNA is TGTGCCAGCTCACCACCACTAGCGGGGACAGATACGCAGTATTTT. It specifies CASSPPLAGTDTQYF. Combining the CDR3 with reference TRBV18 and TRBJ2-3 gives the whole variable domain NAGVMQNPRHLVRRRGQEARLRCSPMKGHSHVYWYRQLPEEGLKFMVYLQKENIIDESGMPKERFSAEFPKEGPSILRIQQVVRGDSAAYFCASSPPLAGTDTQYFGPGTRLTVL.

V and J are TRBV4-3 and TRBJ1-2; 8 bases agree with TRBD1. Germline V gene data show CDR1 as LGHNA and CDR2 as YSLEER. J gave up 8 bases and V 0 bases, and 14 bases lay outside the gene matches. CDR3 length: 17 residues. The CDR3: CASSQEGRGPAYVGYTF. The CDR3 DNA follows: TGCGCCAGCAGCCAAGAGGGCAGGGGGCCGGCTTATGTGGGCTACACCTTC.